The clone carrying this T cell receptor (beta chain) was seen a handful of times. Its antigen is undetermined. MiXCR, run by TCRdb on the RT-PCR reads, gives a single entry per CDR3 protein. The table lists approximately 520,000 distinct CDR3 sequences, more than 15% of them singletons. The sample originates from a study of response to subunit inactivated influenza vaccine. Study-wide points: There was a suggestion from the authors that each seasonal influenza vaccination recruits few new T cells.

The TCR originated in a man aged 45 to 70 who received an inactivated influenza vaccine. This sample comprised CD4+ T cells sorted from PBMCs, obtained 23 months after vaccination.

The CDR3 sequence: CASSLEPGVTYEQYF. CDR3 nucleotides: TGCGCCAGCAGCTTGGAACCAGGGGTGACCTACGAGCAGTACTTC. The chain combines TRBV5-1 with TRBJ2-7; D may be TRBD1 (6 bases). V was cut by 0 bases and J by 2 bases, with 12 bases left in between. The CDR3 totals 15 residues. CDR1 is SGHRS, CDR2 YFSETQ, per germline.